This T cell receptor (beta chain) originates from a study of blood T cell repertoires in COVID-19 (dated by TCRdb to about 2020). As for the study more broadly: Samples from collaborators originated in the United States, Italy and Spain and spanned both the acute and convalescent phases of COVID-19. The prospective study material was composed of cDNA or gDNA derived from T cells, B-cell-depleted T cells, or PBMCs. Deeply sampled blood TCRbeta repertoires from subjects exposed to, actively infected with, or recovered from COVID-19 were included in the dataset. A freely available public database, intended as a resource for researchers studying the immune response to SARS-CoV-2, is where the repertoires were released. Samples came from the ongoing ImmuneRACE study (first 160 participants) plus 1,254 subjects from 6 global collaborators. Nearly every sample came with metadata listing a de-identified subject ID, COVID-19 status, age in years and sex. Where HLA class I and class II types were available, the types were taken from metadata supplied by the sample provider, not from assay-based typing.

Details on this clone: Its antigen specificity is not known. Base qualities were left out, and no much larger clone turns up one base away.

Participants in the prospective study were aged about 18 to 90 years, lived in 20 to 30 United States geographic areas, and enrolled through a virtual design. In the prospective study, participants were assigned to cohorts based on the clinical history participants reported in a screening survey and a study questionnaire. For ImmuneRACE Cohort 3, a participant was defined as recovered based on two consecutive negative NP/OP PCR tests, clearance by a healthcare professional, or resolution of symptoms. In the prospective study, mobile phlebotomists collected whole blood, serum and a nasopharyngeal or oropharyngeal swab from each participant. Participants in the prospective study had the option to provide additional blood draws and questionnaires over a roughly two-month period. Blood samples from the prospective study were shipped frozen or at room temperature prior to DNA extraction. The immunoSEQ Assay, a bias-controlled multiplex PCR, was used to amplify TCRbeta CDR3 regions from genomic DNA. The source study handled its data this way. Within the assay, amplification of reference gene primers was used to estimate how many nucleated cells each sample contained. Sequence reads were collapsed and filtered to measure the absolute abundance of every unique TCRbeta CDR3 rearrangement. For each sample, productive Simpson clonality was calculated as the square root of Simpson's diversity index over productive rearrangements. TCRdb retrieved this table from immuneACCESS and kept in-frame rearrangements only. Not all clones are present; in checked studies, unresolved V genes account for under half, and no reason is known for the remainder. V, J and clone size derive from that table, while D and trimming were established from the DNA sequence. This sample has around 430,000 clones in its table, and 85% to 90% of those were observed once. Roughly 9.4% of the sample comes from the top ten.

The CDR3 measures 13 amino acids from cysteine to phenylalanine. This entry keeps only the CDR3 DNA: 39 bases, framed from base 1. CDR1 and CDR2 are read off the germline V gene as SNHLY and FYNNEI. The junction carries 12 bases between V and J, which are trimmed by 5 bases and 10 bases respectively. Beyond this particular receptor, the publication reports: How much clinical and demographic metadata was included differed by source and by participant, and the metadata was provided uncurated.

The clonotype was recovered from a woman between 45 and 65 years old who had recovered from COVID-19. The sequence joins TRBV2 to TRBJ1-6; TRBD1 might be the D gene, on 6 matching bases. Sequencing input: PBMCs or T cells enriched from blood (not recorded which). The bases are TGTGCCAGCAGTCCGGGGGGCTCGTCACCCCTCCACTTT. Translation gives CASSPGGSSPLHF. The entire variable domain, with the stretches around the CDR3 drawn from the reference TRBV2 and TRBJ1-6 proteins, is EPEVTQTPSHQVTQMGQEVILRCVPISNHLYFYWYRQILGQKVEFLVSFYNNEISEKSEIFDDQFSVERPDGSNFTLKIRSTKLEDSAMYFCASSPGGSSPLHFGNGTRLTVT.